This TCR beta chain was captured in a study of control samples from healthy donors and cancer patients. Only in-frame clones appear in the TCRdb table, and some are missing; sequencing was by immunoSEQ multiplex PCR. The profile covers around 96,000 clones, with more than 85% appearing a single time and roughly 8% taken by the ten largest. CDR3 length equals 13 residues. Between the trimmed V and J ends, which lost 6 bases and 3 bases, there was a span of 12 bases. Germline lookup yields CDR1 SGHVS and CDR2 FQNEAQ. The sample comprised blood. This sequence joins TRBV7-8 and TRBJ2-7; possible D gene TRBD1, 6 bases. The origin of this receptor is a man aged 18 to 35 in good health. CDR3 DNA: TGTGCCAGCAGACCTCAGGGGAGCTACGAGCAGTACTTC. This sequence encodes CASRPQGSYEQYF.